These 18 T cell receptor beta chains came from one sample sequenced in a study of shared clonotypes between healthy human individuals. Generated by immunoSEQ multiplex PCR, the TCRdb table keeps only in-frame clones and is missing some. The sample holds about 2 million clones, about 95% seen once. Naive CD8 cells lacked CD45RO, underwent positive selection for CCR7 and left out terminally differentiated effector memory CD45RA+ cells. Material for sequencing was naive CD8+ T cells sorted from blood. Source of these receptors: a man younger than 35 in good health.

The chain has TRBV28 and TRBJ2-5, with unresolved D. Germline loops: CDR1 MDHEN, CDR2 SYDVKM. V lost 5 bases to trimming and J lost 1 base, with 2 bases between them. The CDR3 is made up of 11 amino acids. This CDR3 reads CASSGQETQYF. The CDR3 nucleotides read TGTGCCAGCAGTGGCCAAGAGACCCAGTACTTC.

As to this clone: Other DNA sequences in this specimen translate into the identical CDR3. This chain uses TRBV11-2 with TRBJ2-7; either TRBD1 or TRBD2 may fit D (5 bases each). The V and J ends lost 6 bases and 4 bases respectively, with 16 bases between them. The CDR3 covers 14 residues. The V gene's germline CDR1 is SGHAT and CDR2 FQNNGV. The CDR3 nucleotides read TGTGCCAGCAGTTTTGACAGAGGGGCATACGAGCAGTACTTC. Its translation is CASSFDRGAYEQYF.

The gene calls are TRBV7-9 and TRBJ2-5, with TRBD1 matching over 7 bases. After removal of 1 base from V and 12 bases from J, the junction contained 5 bases not matched to a gene. Germline CDR1 SEHNR, CDR2 FQNEAQ (reference sequence). CDR3 length equals 12 residues. The DNA of the CDR3 is TGTGCCAGCAGCTTAGGGGGGACAGAAAAGTACTTC. It translates to CASSLGGTEKYF.

The rearrangement links TRBV7-9 to TRBJ2-1, with TRBD2 matching over 11 bases. The V segment lost 8 bases and the J segment 4 bases; nucleotides outside the gene matches: 7. The CDR3 runs to 15 residues. Looked up from germline, CDR1 is SEHNR and CDR2 is FQNEAQ (reference sequence). CDR3 sequence reads: CASRTGTSGYNEQFF. DNA for the CDR3: TGTGCCAGCCGAACAGGGACTAGCGGATACAATGAGCAGTTCTTC.

The chain is built from TRBV4-1 and TRBJ2-1; 7 nucleotides align to TRBD2. Looked up from germline, CDR1 is MGHRA and CDR2 is YSYEKL. This CDR3 region has 17 residues. V gave up 0 bases and J gave up 0 bases; unmatched junction bases: 5. CDR3 bases: TGCGCCAGCAGCCAAGAGACGAAGCGGGGCTCCTACAATGAGCAGTTCTTC. Protein sequence: CASSQETKRGSYNEQFF.

Notes on this clone: At the DNA level, this CDR3 is encoded by other sequences in the same sample as well. This rearrangement joins TRBV4-3 to TRBJ1-2; D is undetermined. Germline CDR1 is LGHNA and CDR2 is YSLEER. CDR3 size: 14 residues. Trimming left V 0 bases short and J 3 bases short, with 8 bases between. The CDR3 loop reads CASSQDLRDYGYTF. The DNA of the CDR3 is TGCGCCAGCAGCCAAGATCTTCGGGACTATGGCTACACCTTC.

The chain carries TRBV28 and TRBJ2-7; 7 nucleotides line up with TRBD1. This CDR3 is built from 13 residues. Germline lookup yields CDR1 MDHEN and CDR2 SYDVKM. After removal of 6 bases from V and 3 bases from J, the junction contained 5 bases not matched to a gene. DNA of the CDR3: TGTGCCAGCAGCAGACAGGGATTCTACGAGCAGTACTTC. This sequence encodes CASSRQGFYEQYF.

The chain employs TRBV5-5 and TRBJ1-4, with 9 positions matching TRBD1. This CDR3 has 15 residues. J lost 8 bases, V lost 1 base, and 6 bases had no gene match. Germline V lookup: CDR1 SGHKS, CDR2 YYEKEE (reference sequence). Here the CDR3 DNA reads TGTGCCAGCAGCTTGATCGGGACAGGGAACGAAAAACTGTTTTTT. This sequence encodes CASSLIGTGNEKLFF.

CDR3 residues: CASSGRDRSPDTQYF. CDR3 in DNA: TGTGCCAGCAGCGGCCGGGACAGGAGCCCGGATACGCAGTATTTT. The chain links TRBV9 to TRBJ2-3, with 8 bases matching TRBD1. The CDR3 contains 15 residues. J was trimmed by 6 bases and V by 3 bases; bases with no gene match: 9. Germline CDR1 reads SGDLS; CDR2 reads YYNGEE.

As concerns this clone: Different DNA sequences within this sample yield the same CDR3. The rearrangement uses TRBV5-6 and TRBJ2-3; no definite D call. The CDR3 is 14 amino acids. V lost 0 bases and J lost 1, with 6 bases in between. Germline V lookup: CDR1 SGHDT, CDR2 YYEEEE. The CDR3, as DNA: TGTGCCAGCAGCTTGGCAGCCCGCACAGATACGCAGTATTTT. Translating gives CASSLAARTDTQYF.

J is TRBJ1-3 and V is TRBV5-1, with D possibly being TRBD1 (5 bases). Germline CDR1 is SGHRS and CDR2 is YFSETQ. V shed 2 bases and J shed 9 bases, with 18 bases lying between them. This CDR3 has 15 residues. In DNA form, the CDR3 reads TGCGCCAGCAGCTTCGGGGGGGAGCATGGATCCACCATATATTTT. This gives the protein CASSFGGEHGSTIYF.

The chain carries TRBV30 and TRBJ1-2, with 8 bases lining up with TRBD1. J was trimmed by 4 bases and V by 2 bases; bases with no gene match: 6. The CDR3 length is 14 residues. CDR1 and CDR2 from the germline V gene are GTSNPN and SVGIG (reference sequence). The CDR3 here is CAWSLDRVGYGYTF. The CDR3, as DNA: TGTGCCTGGAGTTTGGACAGGGTCGGCTATGGCTACACCTTC.

The chain employs TRBV7-9 and TRBJ1-6, with D hard to call. The V end was cut by 3 bases, the J end by 0 bases, with 9 bases between. Looked up from germline, CDR1 is SEHNR and CDR2 is FQNEAQ (reference sequence). This CDR3 has 16 amino acids. In DNA, the CDR3 is TGTGCCAGCAGCTTCGGGGAAGGCTCCTATAATTCACCCCTCCACTTT. Protein: CASSFGEGSYNSPLHF.

The chain combines TRBV27 with TRBJ1-3, with 10 positions matching TRBD1. J gave up 8 bases and V 0 bases, and 10 bases lay outside the gene matches. Germline V lookup: CDR1 MNHEY, CDR2 SMNVEV (reference sequence). This CDR3 spans 17 amino acids. The CDR3 nucleotides are TGTGCCAGCAGTTTATCGTGGGGACAGGGGAGTGCGGACACCATATATTTT. Translating gives CASSLSWGQGSADTIYF.

The chain carries TRBV4-3 and TRBJ2-1, with D perhaps given as TRBD1 or TRBD2 (6 bases each). In germline, CDR1 is LGHNA, CDR2 YSLEER. V was clipped by 0 bases and J by 8 bases, with 29 bases between them. This CDR3 contains 20 residues. The CDR3 loop is CASSQDLRGQLLAAWDEQFF. The CDR3 DNA follows: TGCGCCAGCAGCCAAGATCTCAGGGGTCAATTACTAGCTGCCTGGGATGAGCAGTTCTTC.

V usage is TRBV6-5 and J usage is TRBJ2-7; 7 bases line up with TRBD1. J lost 0 bases, V lost 4 bases, and 6 bases had no gene match. The germline gives CDR1 MNHEY, CDR2 SVGAGI. The CDR3 runs to 15 residues. CDR3 in DNA: TGTGCCAGCAGTTCCGGACAGGCGAGCTCCTACGAGCAGTACTTC. This codes for CASSSGQASSYEQYF.

The genes are TRBV27 and TRBJ1-1, with D unclear. Per the germline V gene, CDR1 is MNHEY and CDR2 is SMNVEV (reference sequence). The CDR3 is made up of 15 amino acids. Trimming left V 2 bases short and J 0 bases short, with 10 bases between. The CDR3 nucleotides read TGTGCCAGCAGTTTACGCCCGACATTGAACACTGAAGCTTTCTTT. As protein: CASSLRPTLNTEAFF.

The V gene is TRBV4-3, the J gene TRBJ2-7, with a tentative D call TRBD2 (6 bases). CDR1 is LGHNA, CDR2 YSLEER, per germline. Trimming stripped 0 bases from V and 6 bases from J, with 12 bases between. This CDR3 contains 14 residues. CDR3 nucleotide sequence: TGCGCCAGCAGCCAAGATTGGGGGGTTGGCGAGCAGTACTTC. It encodes CASSQDWGVGEQYF.